The TCR beta chain described here comes from a study of tumour-infiltrating T cells in Burkitt lymphoma (TCRdb year 2020). Regarding the research as a whole: All epidemiological subtypes of Burkitt lymphoma were represented in the cohort, which was made up of fewer than 100 patients. TCR repertoire data were compared against clinical outcome, and productive clonality predicted overall survival and progression-free survival independently of established prognostic factors such as age at diagnosis.

Study-wide findings and limitations: Numerous Burkitt lymphoma patients were found to share several public clonotypes, a finding suggesting shared tumour neoantigen selection that is absent from diffuse large B-cell lymphoma.

To note about this clone: Its specific antigen is unknown. It has no much larger one-base neighbor in the sample; base qualities were not kept.

The germline V end is reduced by 1 base and the J end by 3 bases; junction bases left unmatched: 5. The CDR3 runs 14 amino acids, cysteine and phenylalanine included. Solely the CDR3 DNA is kept, with 42 bases framed from the first base. CDR1 GTSNPN and CDR2 SVGIG were looked up in the germline V gene (reference sequence). Libraries were made using the immunoSEQ multiplex PCR assay. The immuneACCESS repertoire file appears here via TCRdb, limited to in-frame rearrangements. These files lack a portion of the clones; in checked studies, under half of the deficit traces to unresolved V genes, and the cause of the others is not known. Across this sample there are around 1,400 clones, with roughly 84% seen only once. Clones ranked in the top ten supply 3.5% to 4.5% of the sample.

Specimen: tumor tissue. The TCR originated in a human donor with Burkitt lymphoma. Recombination connected TRBV30 to TRBJ1-1, with 7 bases in between that match TRBD1. Here is the DNA: TGTGCCTGGAGTGCGGTGACAGGGTACACTGAAGCTTTCTTT. Its protein reads: CAWSAVTGYTEAFF. With all but the CDR3 taken from the reference TRBV30 and TRBJ1-1 genes, the full variable domain is: SQTIHQWPATLVQPVGSPLSLECTVEGTSNPNLYWYRQAAGRGLQLLFYSVGIGQISSEVPQNLSASRPQDRQFILSSKKLLLSDSGFYLCAWSAVTGYTEAFFGQGTRLTVV.